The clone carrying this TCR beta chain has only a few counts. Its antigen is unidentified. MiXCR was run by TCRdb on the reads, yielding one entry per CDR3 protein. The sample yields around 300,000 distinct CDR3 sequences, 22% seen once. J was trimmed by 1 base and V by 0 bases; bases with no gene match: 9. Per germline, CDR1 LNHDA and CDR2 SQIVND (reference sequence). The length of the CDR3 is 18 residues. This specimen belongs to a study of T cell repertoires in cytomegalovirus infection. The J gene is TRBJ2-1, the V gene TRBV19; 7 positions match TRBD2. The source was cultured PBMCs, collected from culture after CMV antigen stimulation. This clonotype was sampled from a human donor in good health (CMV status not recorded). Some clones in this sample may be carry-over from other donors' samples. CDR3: CASSIEVFIAGSYNEQFF. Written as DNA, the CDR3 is TGTGCCAGTAGTATAGAGGTGTTTATAGCGGGTTCCTACAATGAGCAGTTCTTC.